This T cell receptor (beta chain) is from a study of T cells in Graves' hyperthyroidism and ophthalmopathy (dated by TCRdb to about 2019). General notes on the study: Peripheral blood was sampled at the time of initial diagnosis, prior to any treatment. TCR V-J signatures able to tell the groups apart were searched for in a discovery cohort of 100 or so patients, of whom around 42 had Graves' ophthalmopathy and around 58 had stable Graves' hyperthyroidism. An independent validation cohort of some 18 hyperthyroidism patients and over 15 patients who later progressed to ophthalmopathy tested prospective prediction of ophthalmopathy. The 100 discovery patients were randomly split 7:3 into training and test sets. The study also compared thyroid tissue and blood T-cell repertoires from 5 to 7 Graves' hyperthyroidism patients. Following sampling, methimazole starting at 30 mg daily was given to hyperthyroidism patients, and high-dose intravenous methylprednisolone was given to ophthalmopathy patients. The paper describes TCR Vbeta CDR3 sequencing of 135 peripheral blood samples, made up of 43 ophthalmopathy patients, approximately 73 hyperthyroidism patients and approximately 17 progressor patients. The research as a whole found: Most expanded thyroid clonotypes (frequency above 0.001) were also detected in blood, suggesting blood repertoires may reflect thyroid immune responses. Sample size was not statistically predetermined, and investigators were not blinded to group allocation. Ophthalmopathy was separated from stable hyperthyroidism by a 13 V-J signature model, with around 90% sensitivity and about 81% specificity obtained in cross-validation and 80%/75% obtained in testing. In validation, the model predicted progression to ophthalmopathy with 55% to 71% sensitivity and around 72% specificity, a median of around six months before onset.

This clonotype was picked up a small number of times. The target of this receptor is not known. Base qualities are missing; no much larger clone stands one base away. Hyperthyroidism patients were newly diagnosed, with disease duration under 2 months, and aged 18 to 65 years. Exclusion was applied to patients with uncontrolled infections, other autoimmune diseases, pregnancy or lactation. Clinical symptoms, serum thyroxine and TRAb, thyroid ultrasound, and orbital computed tomography formed the basis for the diagnoses. For progressor patients, blood was drawn at the first diagnosis of hyperthyroidism, before any ophthalmopathy symptoms had appeared. PBMCs were isolated from 8 to 10 ml of fresh peripheral blood by Ficoll-Paque density gradient centrifugation. Patients classed as progressors first received a Graves' hyperthyroidism diagnosis and then went on to develop ophthalmopathy during follow-up. Total RNA was extracted using Trizol reagent, and RNA quality was assessed on an Agilent 2100 Bioanalyzer.

The TCR beta CDR3 regions were amplified from the RNA transcripts. For the first round of RT-PCR on the TCR CDR3, the HTBI primer set was used together with the Qiagen OneStep RT-PCR kit. The libraries were constructed in a second round of multiplex PCR and then size-selected and purified. Paired-end sequencing of the libraries was performed with 100 bp reads on an Illumina HiSeq2000. Processing in the source paper ran as follows. SOAPnuke was used to process the raw data, removing reads that contained adapters or uncalled bases, had a mean Phred below 15, or lacked an exact match to the constant primer or identifier. High-quality paired reads were merged with COPE v1.2.5, and unique nucleotide sequences were defined as clonotypes. MiTCR v1.1 was used to align clonotypes to the IMGT TRBV, TRBD and TRBJ reference segments. The analysis included only V-J combinations with a frequency above 0.0001, which together covered 99% to 99.2% of the repertoires. A TCS score was defined as the ratio between F50 (clonal expansion) and ExV (chaos), using BLOSUM62-based TCRdist between CDR3 peptides within each V-J. Welch's t-statistics and random forest reduced just over 500 V-J features to roughly 13, which were used in a naive Bayes classifier (R e1071). TCRdb handled the public reads itself, with Q25 trimming in fastp and clone calling in MiXCR, and kept productive beta chains. Rows are combined by CDR3 protein, so each entry shows the most common genes and DNA. TCRdb's processing, not the study's, gives the V and J calls here. For this sample the table gives about 290,000 distinct CDR3 sequences, of which more than 10% were detected only once. Almost 8% of the sample is in the top ten clones.

The cysteine opens and the phenylalanine closes a CDR3 of 17 amino acids. The sequence is cut down to CDR3 DNA, 51 bases in frame from base 1. Cut back by 2 bases and 2 bases, the V and J ends lie 18 bases apart. Per the germline V gene, SGDLS is the CDR1 and YYNGEE is the CDR2. The TCR originated in a woman aged 25 to 39 with Graves' hyperthyroidism that later progressed to Graves' ophthalmopathy. The chain is made from TRBV9 and TRBJ2-3; a tentative D match to TRBD1 spans 7 bases. The material sequenced was blood. The CDR3 sequence is CASSVPTGGQLTDTQYF. The DNA sequence is TGTGCCAGCAGCGTCCCTACCGGGGGACAGCTCACAGATACGCAGTATTTT. Reference TRBV9 and TRBJ2-3 genes cover what lies past the CDR3, so the full variable domain is DSGVTQTPKHLITATGQRVTLRCSPRSGDLSVYWYQQSLDQGLQFLIQYYNGEERAKGNILERFSAQQFPDLHSELNLSSLELGDSALYFCASSVPTGGQLTDTQYFGPGTRLTVL.